The rows below give T cell receptor beta chains drawn from one sample of a study of blood T cell repertoires in COVID-19. Libraries were prepared by immunoSEQ multiplex PCR; TCRdb keeps only in-frame clonotypes and omits some of them. Among 10,000 to 15,000 clones listed, 72% were seen once. What was sequenced was peripheral blood. Every receptor here comes from a man aged 60 to 69 with COVID-19, enrolled during active disease. The CDR3 runs from the conserved cysteine through the conserved F or W. The D gene is left open where the match is weak. The size field is filled for only some rows; it gives once, few, many or a size class.

CDR3aa: CASSERAGASSGANVLTF
CDR3nt: TGTGCCAGCAGTGAAAGGGCAGGGGCCAGCTCTGGGGCCAACGTCCTGACTTTC
d_gene: .
abundance: .
v_gene: TRBV2
j_gene: TRBJ2-6

CDR3aa: CASSRTGGTGTQYF
CDR3nt: TGCGCCAGCAGCCGGACAGGGGGTACTGGTACGCAGTATTTT
d_gene: TRBD1
abundance: .
v_gene: TRBV5-1
j_gene: TRBJ2-3

CDR3aa: CASRVEASGAAEQYF
CDR3nt: TGTGCCAGCAGGGTAGAGGCTAGCGGGGCAGCCGAGCAGTACTTC
d_gene: TRBD2
abundance: .
v_gene: TRBV11-2
j_gene: TRBJ2-7

CDR3aa: CASSLFREGYGYTF
CDR3nt: TGTGCCAGCAGCTTATTTAGGGAGGGCTATGGCTACACCTTC
d_gene: .
abundance: .
v_gene: TRBV7-2
j_gene: TRBJ1-2

CDR3aa: CASSWTGGGEKLFF
CDR3nt: TGCGCCAGCAGCTGGACAGGGGGCGGTGAAAAACTGTTTTTT
d_gene: TRBD1
abundance: .
v_gene: TRBV5-1
j_gene: TRBJ1-4

CDR3aa: CASSEKGGGYTGELFF
CDR3nt: TGTGCCAGCAGTGAGAAGGGAGGCGGGTACACCGGGGAGCTGTTTTTT
d_gene: .
abundance: .
v_gene: TRBV6-4
j_gene: TRBJ2-2

CDR3aa: CASSVTGTGELFF
CDR3nt: TGTGCCAGCAGCGTAACGGGCACCGGGGAGCTGTTTTTT
d_gene: .
abundance: .
v_gene: TRBV9
j_gene: TRBJ2-2

CDR3aa: CASSPRLAGGQETQYF
CDR3nt: TGTGCCAGCAGCCCCCGGCTAGCGGGGGGGCAAGAGACCCAGTACTTC
d_gene: TRBD2
abundance: .
v_gene: TRBV7-2
j_gene: TRBJ2-5

CDR3aa: CSAARDIKDAFF
CDR3nt: TGCAGCGCCGCCCGGGACATTAAAGATGCTTTCTTT
d_gene: .
abundance: .
v_gene: TRBV29-1
j_gene: TRBJ1-1

CDR3aa: CAWRKGNEQFF
CDR3nt: TGTGCCTGGAGAAAGGGGAATGAGCAGTTCTTC
d_gene: .
abundance: .
v_gene: TRBV30
j_gene: TRBJ2-1

CDR3aa: CASSLGGGDNEQFF
CDR3nt: TGCGCCAGCAGCTTGGGGGGAGGAGACAATGAGCAGTTCTTC
d_gene: .
abundance: once
v_gene: TRBV5-1
j_gene: TRBJ2-1

CDR3aa: CASSLGGGPQETQYF
CDR3nt: TGTGCCAGCAGCTTAGGAGGGGGCCCCCAAGAGACCCAGTACTTC
d_gene: TRBD1
abundance: .
v_gene: TRBV7-2
j_gene: TRBJ2-5

CDR3aa: CASNRAGVNNEQFF
CDR3nt: TGTGCCAGCAACCGAGCGGGAGTTAACAATGAGCAGTTCTTC
d_gene: TRBD2
abundance: .
v_gene: TRBV6-5
j_gene: TRBJ2-1

CDR3aa: CASSLQRLAGAKTQYF
CDR3nt: TGTGCCAGCAGCCTTCAGCGACTAGCGGGGGCGAAGACCCAGTACTTC
d_gene: TRBD2
abundance: .
v_gene: TRBV3-1/TRBV3-2
j_gene: TRBJ2-5

CDR3aa: CASSQDRRVSGTGELFF
CDR3nt: TGTGCCAGCAGCCAAGATCGCAGGGTCAGTGGAACCGGGGAGCTGTTTTTT
d_gene: .
abundance: few
v_gene: TRBV3-1/TRBV3-2
j_gene: TRBJ2-2

CDR3aa: CVRMLTGAGYTF
CDR3nt: TGTGTCAGAATGCTGACAGGGGCTGGCTACACCTTC
d_gene: .
abundance: .
v_gene: TRBV7-5
j_gene: TRBJ1-2